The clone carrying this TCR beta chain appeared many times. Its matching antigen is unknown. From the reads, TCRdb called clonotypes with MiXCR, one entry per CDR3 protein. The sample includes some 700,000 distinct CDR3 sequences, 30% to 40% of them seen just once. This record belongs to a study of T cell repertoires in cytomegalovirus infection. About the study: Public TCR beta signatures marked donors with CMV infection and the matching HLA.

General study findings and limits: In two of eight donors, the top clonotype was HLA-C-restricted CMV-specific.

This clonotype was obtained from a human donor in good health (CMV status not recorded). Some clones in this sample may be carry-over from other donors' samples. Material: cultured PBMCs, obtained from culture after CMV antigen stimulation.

CDR3 coding DNA: TGTGCCAGCAGCCCGCTCGCTAGCGGGGGCACCCTTGGCACAGATACGCAGTATTTT. Its protein is CASSPLASGGTLGTDTQYF. V and J are TRBV7-8 and TRBJ2-3; TRBD2 matches 10 bases. This CDR3 contains 19 residues. Germline values: CDR1 SGHVS, CDR2 FQNEAQ. The V gene end was trimmed by 5 bases and the J gene end by 1 base; junction bases not matched to a gene: 15.